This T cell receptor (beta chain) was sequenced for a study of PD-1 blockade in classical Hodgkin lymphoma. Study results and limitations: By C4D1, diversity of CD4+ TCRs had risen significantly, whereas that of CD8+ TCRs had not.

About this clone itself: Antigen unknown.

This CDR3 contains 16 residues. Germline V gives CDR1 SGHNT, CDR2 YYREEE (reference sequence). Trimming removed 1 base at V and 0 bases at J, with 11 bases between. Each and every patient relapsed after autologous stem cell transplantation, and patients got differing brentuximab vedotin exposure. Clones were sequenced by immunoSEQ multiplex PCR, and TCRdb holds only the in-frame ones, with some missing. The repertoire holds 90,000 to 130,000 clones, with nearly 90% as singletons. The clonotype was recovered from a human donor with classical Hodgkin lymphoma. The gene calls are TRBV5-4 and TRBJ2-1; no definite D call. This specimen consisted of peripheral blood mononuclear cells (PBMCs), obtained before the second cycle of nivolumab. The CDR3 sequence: CASSLLKVSSYNEQFF. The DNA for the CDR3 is TGTGCCAGCAGCTTGTTAAAAGTCAGCTCCTACAATGAGCAGTTCTTC.